A single sample is the source of the 4 T cell receptor beta chains below, sequenced in a study of T cells after yellow fever vaccination. Using its own MiXCR run on the 5' RACE reads, TCRdb lists one record per CDR3 protein. The table includes 300,000 to 350,000 distinct CDR3 sequences, less than 9.5% detected once. The material was PBMCs, obtained roughly 46 days after the first yellow fever vaccination. The receptors here all came from a man aged 18 to 35 who received the YFV17D yellow fever vaccine.

The chain uses TRBV3-1 and TRBJ2-5, with 8 bases lining up with TRBD1. V gave up 3 bases and J gave up 7 bases; unmatched junction bases: 16. The CDR3 has 17 amino acids. Germline V gene sequence: CDR1 LGHDT, CDR2 YNNKEL (reference sequence). The CDR3 sequence is CASSQTVGQATRGTQYF. The CDR3 DNA sequence: TGTGCCAGCAGCCAGACCGTGGGACAGGCGACCCGGGGGACCCAGTACTTC.

In this sample, this clonotype turned up a few times. The chain recombines TRBV7-2 with TRBJ1-1; D perhaps matches TRBD1 (5 bases). The CDR3 runs to 14 residues. CDR1 is SGHTA and CDR2 is FQGNSA in the germline V gene. V lost 1 base to trimming and J lost 1 base, with 7 bases between them. The CDR3, as DNA: TGTGCCAGCAGCTTAGGCAGGGCGAACACTGAAGCTTTCTTT. Translating gives CASSLGRANTEAFF.

The V and J genes are TRBV7-2 and TRBJ2-1, with TRBD2 matching over 14 bases. Germline V gives CDR1 SGHTA, CDR2 FQGNSA. The trim removed 5 bases at V and 10 bases at J, leaving 10 bases unmatched. The CDR3 sequence is 16 residues long. CDR3 DNA: TGTGCCAGCAGCCAAGGACTAGCGGGGGGAGAAGGAGAGCAGTTCTTC. Amino acids: CASSQGLAGGEGEQFF.

This clonotype was observed a handful of times. The chain links TRBV7-8 to TRBJ1-6, with 7 bases that match TRBD1. The CDR3 loop spans 15 amino acids. With 5 bases clipped from V and 7 bases from J, the junction kept 8 bases outside the gene matches. Germline CDR1 and CDR2: SGHVS and FQNEAQ. CDR3 coding DNA: TGTGCCAGCAGCCCGACGGGACAGAGAAATTCACCCCTCCACTTT. This gives the protein CASSPTGQRNSPLHF.